The present T cell receptor beta chain was sequenced within a study of blood T cell repertoires in COVID-19 (dated by TCRdb to 2020 to 2022). In terms of the full investigation: Collaborator samples came from the United States, Italy and Spain and covered acute and convalescent phases of COVID-19. The prospective study material was composed of cDNA or gDNA derived from T cells, B-cell-depleted T cells, or PBMCs. Samples were obtained from the ongoing ImmuneRACE study (first 160 participants) and from 1,254 subjects provided by 6 global collaborators. A de-identified subject ID, COVID-19 status, age in years and sex were almost always included in the sample metadata. Deeply sampled blood TCRbeta repertoires from subjects exposed to, actively infected with, or recovered from COVID-19 were included in the dataset. A freely available public database, intended as a resource for researchers studying the immune response to SARS-CoV-2, is where the repertoires were released. Where available, HLA class I and class II types were taken from metadata supplied by the sample provider and were not determined by assay-based typing.

Regarding this clone: Its antigen target is currently unknown. No base quality information exists; no much larger clone differs at one position.

The collaborating institutions used their own protocols to collect whole blood in K2EDTA tubes. Collaborator samples were shipped for TCRbeta analysis as frozen whole blood, isolated PBMCs, or DNA extracted from either sample type. The immunoSEQ Assay, a bias-controlled multiplex PCR, was used to amplify TCRbeta CDR3 regions from genomic DNA. As for the authors' bioinformatics: The number of nucleated cells in each sample was estimated by amplification of reference gene primers within the assay. Sequence reads were collapsed and filtered to measure the absolute abundance of every unique TCRbeta CDR3 rearrangement. Productive Simpson clonality was computed per sample as the square root of Simpson's diversity index over productive rearrangements. TCRdb carries this immuneACCESS record with in-frame sequences only. Its versions omit some clonotypes, under half of them owing to an unresolved V gene in the studies checked, with the rest unexplained. V and J calls and clone size come straight from that table; D and trimming were deduced from the DNA. The sample table records some 95,000 clones; roughly nine tenths of these occur just once. Around 1.8% of the sample is taken by the ten largest.

Beyond this particular receptor, the publication reports: The quantity of clinical and demographic metadata differed by source and by participant and was supplied without curation.

CDR1 is given as SEHNR and CDR2 as FQNEAQ, both from the germline V gene (reference sequence). V is reduced by 5 bases and J by 10 bases, leaving a spacing of 23 bases between them. The CDR3 goes from the cysteine to the phenylalanine over 15 residues. Just the 45-base CDR3 DNA is kept, in frame starting at base 1. The TCR originated in a human donor with active COVID-19. The donor label of this sample is uncertain. The chain is encoded by TRBV7-9 joined to TRBJ2-5, with TRBD1 perhaps the D gene, on 6 matching bases. The sample consisted of peripheral blood. CDR3 protein: CASSLMGYPKGDQYF. The bases read TGTGCCAGCAGCCTAATGGGCTACCCGAAGGGGGACCAGTACTTC.